This T cell receptor (beta chain) derives from a study of Ad26.COV2.S vaccination and SARS-CoV-2 variants. The wider study: By the intramuscular route, Ad26.COV2.S was given once, or twice 56 days apart. Findings of the study overall: Spike-specific TCR breadth ran higher among vaccine recipients than placebo recipients.

Treatment noted: approximately 18 received Ad26.COV2.S at low or high dose, single or two shots; several received placebo; per-sample allocation not given. Day 63 after the first vaccine or placebo injection was the time point for sampling. Based in Boston, the donor was an adult of 18-55 years. CDR1 SGHRS and CDR2 YFSETQ come from the germline V gene. V shed 0 bases and J shed 4 bases, with 14 bases lying between them. CDR3 length: 15 amino acids. Sequencing was performed with immunoSEQ multiplex PCR; in TCRdb, only in-frame clones are kept and a portion is missing. The sample lists 350,000 to 500,000 clones, 85% to 90% occurring once. For this clone: Its matching antigen is unknown.

The input for sequencing was peripheral blood, taken in a trial of Ad26.COV2.S vaccine versus placebo. The source is a person between 18 and 60 years old who received the Ad26.COV2.S COVID-19 vaccine or a placebo. V and J are TRBV5-1 and TRBJ2-7, with D perhaps given as TRBD1 or TRBD2 (5 bases each). In DNA form, the CDR3 reads TGCGCCAGCAGCTTGGCCGTCGGGGCCTCTTACGAGCAGTACTTC. Translating it yields CASSLAVGASYEQYF.